This T cell receptor beta chain was observed in a study of blood T cell repertoires in COVID-19. CDR1 is SGHVS, CDR2 FQNEAQ, per germline. Trimming at V came to 5 bases and at J to 2 bases, leaving 28 bases not matched to a gene. This CDR3 has 23 amino acids. Assay: immunoSEQ multiplex PCR; the TCRdb copy retains only in-frame clones and omits some. The table includes about 15,000 clones, about 83% detected once. The material sequenced was peripheral blood. The source is a man aged 35 to 55 with active or convalescent COVID-19. V gene TRBV7-8 combines with J gene TRBJ2-3; 10 nucleotides agree with TRBD2. CDR3 protein: CASSHPGGLAGEVAQHYTDTQYF. In nucleotides, the CDR3 is TGTGCCAGCAGCCACCCCGGAGGGCTAGCGGGGGAGGTCGCCCAACACTACACAGATACGCAGTATTTT.